Presented here are 20 T cell receptor beta chains from one specimen sequenced in a study of identical twins. TCRdb passed the 5' RACE reads through MiXCR, listing each CDR3 protein once. The top ten clones hold 4.5% to 5.5% of a sample with approximately 210,000 distinct CDR3 sequences, approximately 9% of them seen once. Sequenced input: memory (CD45RO+) T cells sorted from blood. The receptors stem from a woman aged 18 to 35 in good health.

This clonotype has at least ten counts. V usage is TRBV7-9 and J usage is TRBJ1-1, with D maybe TRBD1 (5 bases). V lost 2 bases, J lost 2 bases, and 12 bases lay in between. This CDR3 is 15 amino acids long. The germline V gene encodes CDR1 SEHNR and CDR2 FQNEAQ (reference sequence). The CDR3 DNA sequence: TGTGCCAGCAGCTTACTGGGCAGGGTAAACACTGAAGCTTTCTTT. This sequence encodes CASSLLGRVNTEAFF.

This clonotype came up a few times. The genes are TRBV25-1 and TRBJ1-1; the match to TRBD1 covers 7 bases. This CDR3 spans 16 amino acids. In germline, CDR1 is MGHDK, CDR2 SYGVNS. J lost 6 bases, V lost 3 bases, and 13 bases had no gene match. The CDR3 spells CASSDPRAGGEAEAFF. The DNA for the CDR3 is TGTGCCAGCAGTGATCCCAGGGCAGGGGGAGAGGCTGAAGCTTTCTTT.

J is TRBJ2-1 and V is TRBV12-3 or TRBV12-4, with TRBD2 matching over 11 bases. There are 17 residues in the CDR3. Trimming removed 6 bases from V and 5 bases from J; junction bases left unmatched: 12. CDR3 nucleotide sequence: TGTGCCAGCAGAAACTTAGGACTAGCGGGTAAAAACAATGAGCAGTTCTTC. This gives the protein CASRNLGLAGKNNEQFF.

This clonotype has a count of ten or more. V gene TRBV20-1 combines with J gene TRBJ1-5; possible D gene TRBD1, 5 bases. V lost 0 bases and J lost 9, with 15 bases in between. The V gene's germline CDR1 is DFQATT and CDR2 SNEGSKA (reference sequence). The CDR3 contains 14 residues. The DNA for the CDR3 is TGCAGTGCTAGAGATTATGGAGGGGTCCCGCCCCAGCATTTT. Its protein product is CSARDYGGVPPQHF.

At least ten counts were recorded for this clonotype. The chain uses TRBV10-2 and TRBJ2-7, with 11 nucleotides matching TRBD2. V lost 7 bases and J lost 5; bases outside the gene matches: 4. CDR1 and CDR2 from the germline V gene are WSHSY and SAAADI. The CDR3 sequence is 13 residues long. The CDR3 protein is CASTLAGGHEQYF. The CDR3 bases are TGCGCCAGCACCCTAGCGGGGGGCCACGAGCAGTACTTC.

This clonotype was detected a few times. This chain joins TRBV9 and TRBJ2-7; the D gene could be TRBD1 or TRBD2 (5 bases each). CDR3 size: 14 residues. Germline V gene sequence: CDR1 SGDLS, CDR2 YYNGEE. V lost 2 bases and J 7 bases, leaving 16 bases between the germline ends. The CDR3 DNA reads TGTGCCAGCAGCGTCCATCCGGGGCTCGGGGAGCAGTACTTC. Protein: CASSVHPGLGEQYF.

This clonotype occurred many times. The rearrangement links TRBV15 to TRBJ2-6; maybe TRBD1 (6 bases). The CDR3 extends over 16 amino acids. Per germline, CDR1 LNHNV and CDR2 YYDKDF (reference sequence). Trimming stripped 1 base from V and 0 bases from J, with 7 bases between. CDR3 nucleotide sequence: TGTGCCACCAGCAGAGGGGGGCACTCTGGGGCCAACGTCCTGACTTTC. Protein product: CATSRGGHSGANVLTF.

V is TRBV5-6 and J is TRBJ1-1; D is undetermined. This CDR3 contains 12 residues. Deletions cut 3 bases from V and 7 bases from J, with 10 bases between. Germline V lookup: CDR1 SGHDT, CDR2 YYEEEE. CDR3 in amino acids: CASSSKTREAFF. The CDR3 bases are TGTGCCAGCAGCTCGAAGACGCGTGAAGCTTTCTTT.

This clonotype was observed a few times. V usage is TRBV2 and J usage is TRBJ2-2; 13 bases are a match to TRBD2. The V and J ends lost 7 bases and 6 bases, in that order; junction bases with no gene match: 8. CDR1 SNHLY and CDR2 FYNNEI come from the germline V gene. CDR3 length: 16 amino acids. CDR3 residues: CASKVSTSGRAGELFF. The CDR3 nucleotides are TGTGCCAGCAAGGTTTCTACTAGCGGGAGGGCCGGGGAGCTGTTTTTT.

This clonotype was seen a handful of times. V and J are TRBV6-5 and TRBJ1-4, with no clear D. This CDR3 region has 17 residues. Trimming removed 0 bases at V and 6 bases at J, with 17 bases between. Germline V gene lookup returns CDR1 MNHEY and CDR2 SVGAGI. CDR3 sequence: CASSYSKSRREDEKLFF. CDR3 sequence (DNA): TGTGCCAGCAGTTACTCGAAAAGTCGGCGGGAGGATGAAAAACTGTTTTTT.

This clonotype was observed a handful of times. The genes are TRBV6-5 and TRBJ2-6; 8 nucleotides agree with TRBD1. The CDR3 runs to 16 residues. V lost 2 bases, J lost 2 bases, and 2 bases stayed unmatched. Germline-derived CDR1 and CDR2 are MNHEY and SVGAGI. Written as DNA, the CDR3 is TGTGCCAGCAGTTACCAACAGGGGGCTGGGGCCAACGTCCTGACTTTC. This encodes CASSYQQGAGANVLTF.

This clonotype has a count of ten or more. The gene calls are TRBV7-3 and TRBJ2-3, with unresolved D. Trimming pared 4 bases from V and 2 bases from J, leaving 7 bases between. Per the germline V gene, CDR1 is SGHTA and CDR2 is FQGTGA. CDR3 length: 13 amino acids. In nucleotides, the CDR3 is TGTGCCAGCAGCTCTGGGATCACAGATACGCAGTATTTT. Protein: CASSSGITDTQYF.

This chain connects TRBV2 to TRBJ2-7, with 7 nucleotides matching TRBD1. The CDR3 contains 14 residues. Trimming removed 3 bases from V and 2 bases from J; junction bases left unmatched: 4. From germline, CDR1 is SNHLY and CDR2 FYNNEI. CDR3 DNA sequence: TGTGCCAGCAGTGATTCGACAGGGCCCTACGAGCAGTACTTC. Encoded protein: CASSDSTGPYEQYF.

J is TRBJ2-7 and V is TRBV15, with D possibly called TRBD1 or TRBD2 (5 bases each). Germline CDR1 reads LNHNV; CDR2 reads YYDKDF (reference sequence). V shed 4 bases and J shed 5 bases, with 12 bases lying between them. The CDR3 loop spans 13 amino acids. The CDR3 nucleotides read TGTGCCACCAGCAAGAGGGACGTGGACGAGCAGTACTTC. It translates to CATSKRDVDEQYF.

This clonotype has only a few counts. The CDR3 bases are TGTGCCACCAGTGACGGCACTTTGCAGTGGTTCTTC. Protein sequence: CATSDGTLQWFF. The V call is TRBV24-1, the J call TRBJ2-1; D gene unclear. With 4 bases removed from V and 15 bases from J, the gap between germline ends came to 15 bases. CDR1 and CDR2 from the germline V gene are KGHDR and SFDVKD. CDR3 length: 12 amino acids.

This clonotype occurred many times. CDR3 sequence (DNA): TGTGCCAGCAGTTTATTAGCGGGAGACAATGAGCAGTTCTTC. It translates to CASSLLAGDNEQFF. This sequence joins TRBV12-3 or TRBV12-4 and TRBJ2-1; 9 bases are a match to TRBD2. The CDR3 loop spans 14 amino acids. Unmatched junction bases numbered 1, after V lost 2 bases and J lost 5 bases.

V usage is TRBV20-1 and J usage is TRBJ1-1; no reliable D call. The CDR3 has 12 residues. V was clipped by 4 bases and J by 1 base, with 7 bases between them. Germline CDR1 DFQATT, CDR2 SNEGSKA (reference sequence). As DNA, the CDR3 is TGCAGTGCTACAAGGGCGAACACTGAAGCTTTCTTT. It translates to CSATRANTEAFF.

This clonotype was detected ten times or more. The gene calls are TRBV20-1 and TRBJ2-5; TRBD2 agrees at 13 bases. V dropped 2 bases and J dropped 4; count of bases not matched to a gene: 13. Germline V gene data show CDR1 as DFQATT and CDR2 as SNEGSKA (reference sequence). This CDR3 is built from 18 residues. The CDR3 sequence is CSARQSRTSGRIRETQYF. As DNA, the CDR3 is TGCAGTGCTAGACAATCACGGACTAGCGGGAGAATCCGAGAGACCCAGTACTTC.

This clonotype was recorded a few times. The rearrangement links TRBV5-1 to TRBJ1-2; the match to TRBD1 covers 9 bases. V gave up 4 bases and J gave up 8 bases; unmatched junction bases: 3. Germline V gene lookup returns CDR1 SGHRS and CDR2 YFSETQ. The length of the CDR3 is 12 residues. This CDR3 reads CASSPDRGGYTF. The CDR3 DNA sequence: TGCGCCAGCAGCCCCGACAGGGGGGGCTACACCTTC.

A few counts support this clonotype. The genes are TRBV18 and TRBJ1-5; D is unclear. V dropped 6 bases and J dropped 7 bases, with 13 bases sitting between them. Germline V gene sequence: CDR1 KGHSH, CDR2 LQKENI. The CDR3 contains 13 residues. This CDR3 is CASSQGPPQPQHF. The CDR3 DNA reads TGTGCCAGCTCCCAAGGACCGCCCCAGCCCCAGCATTTT.